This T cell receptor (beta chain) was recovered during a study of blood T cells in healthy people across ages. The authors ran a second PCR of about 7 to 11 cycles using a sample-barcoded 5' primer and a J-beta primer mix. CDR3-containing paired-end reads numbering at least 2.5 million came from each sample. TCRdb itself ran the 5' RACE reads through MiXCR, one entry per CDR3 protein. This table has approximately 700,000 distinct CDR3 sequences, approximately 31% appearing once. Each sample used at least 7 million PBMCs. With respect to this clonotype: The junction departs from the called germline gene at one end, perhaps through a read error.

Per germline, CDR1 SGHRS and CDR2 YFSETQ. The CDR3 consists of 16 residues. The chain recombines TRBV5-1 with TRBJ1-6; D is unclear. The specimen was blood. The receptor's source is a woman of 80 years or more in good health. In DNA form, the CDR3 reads TGCGCCAGCAGCTTGACGGTTCCATCGGGAGGTTCACCCCTCAACTTT. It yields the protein CASSLTVPSGGSPLNF.